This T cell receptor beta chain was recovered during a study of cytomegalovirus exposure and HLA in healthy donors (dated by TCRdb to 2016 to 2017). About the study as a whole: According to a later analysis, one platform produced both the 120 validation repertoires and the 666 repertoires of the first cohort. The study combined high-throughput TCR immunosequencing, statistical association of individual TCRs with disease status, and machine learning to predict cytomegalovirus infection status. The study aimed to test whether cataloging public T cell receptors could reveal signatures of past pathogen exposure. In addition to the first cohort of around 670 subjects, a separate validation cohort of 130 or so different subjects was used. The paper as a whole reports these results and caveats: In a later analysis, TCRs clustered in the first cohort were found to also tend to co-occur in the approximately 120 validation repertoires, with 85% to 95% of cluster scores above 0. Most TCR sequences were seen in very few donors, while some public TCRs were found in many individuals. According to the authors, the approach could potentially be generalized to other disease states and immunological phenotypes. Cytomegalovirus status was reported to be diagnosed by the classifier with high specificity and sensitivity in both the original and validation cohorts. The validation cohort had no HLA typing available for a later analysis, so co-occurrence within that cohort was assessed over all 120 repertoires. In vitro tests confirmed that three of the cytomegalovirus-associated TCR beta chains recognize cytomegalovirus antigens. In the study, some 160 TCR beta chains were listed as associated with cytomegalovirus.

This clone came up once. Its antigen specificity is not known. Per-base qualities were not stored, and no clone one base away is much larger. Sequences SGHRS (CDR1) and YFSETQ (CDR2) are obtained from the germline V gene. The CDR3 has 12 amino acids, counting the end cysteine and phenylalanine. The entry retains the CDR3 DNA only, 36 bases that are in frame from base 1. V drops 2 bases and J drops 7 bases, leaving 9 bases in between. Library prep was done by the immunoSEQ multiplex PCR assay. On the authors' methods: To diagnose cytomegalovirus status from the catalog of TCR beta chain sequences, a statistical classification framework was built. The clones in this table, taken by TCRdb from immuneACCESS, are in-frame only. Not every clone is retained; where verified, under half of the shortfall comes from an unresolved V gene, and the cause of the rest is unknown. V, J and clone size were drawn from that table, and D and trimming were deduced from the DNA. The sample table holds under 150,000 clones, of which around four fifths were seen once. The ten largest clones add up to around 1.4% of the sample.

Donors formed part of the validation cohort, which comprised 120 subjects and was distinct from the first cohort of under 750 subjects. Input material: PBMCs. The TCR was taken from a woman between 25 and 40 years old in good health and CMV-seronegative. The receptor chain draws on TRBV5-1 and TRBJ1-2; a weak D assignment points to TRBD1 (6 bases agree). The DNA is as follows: TGCGCCAGCAGCTTTACAGGGCTTGGCTACACCTTC. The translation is CASSFTGLGYTF. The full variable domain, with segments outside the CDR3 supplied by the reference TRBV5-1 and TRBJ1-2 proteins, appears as KAGVTQTPRYLIKTRGQQVTLSCSPISGHRSVSWYQQTPGQGLQFLFEYFSETQRNKGNFPGRFSGRQFSNSRSEMNVSTLELGDSALYLCASSFTGLGYTFGSGTRLTVV.